One sample yielded the 25 T cell receptor beta chains listed below, sequenced in a study of blood T cell repertoires in COVID-19 (dated by TCRdb to 2019 to 2021). Libraries came from the immunoSEQ multiplex PCR assay. The source is immuneACCESS, and TCRdb retained only in-frame sequences with V and J called. Part of the clones is not carried over; for the studies checked, unresolved V genes explain less than half of this, and the remainder is unexplained. The sample profile shows 150,000 to 200,000 clones; around 87% of them were found once. The ten largest clones add up to roughly 2.6% of the sample. The sequenced sample consisted of peripheral blood. The receptors were gathered from a man aged 40-55 years with active or convalescent COVID-19.

The chain carries TRBV18 and TRBJ1-2; D call uncertain. This CDR3 has 14 residues. Between the trimmed V and J ends, which lost 3 bases and 1 base, there was a span of 9 bases. From germline, CDR1 is KGHSH and CDR2 LQKENI. CDR3 coding DNA: TGTGCCAGCTCACCGAGCGGGGATAACTATGGCTACACCTTC. It yields the protein CASSPSGDNYGYTF.

The chain carries TRBV6-2 or TRBV6-3 and TRBJ1-5; D gene unclear. CDR1 is MNHEY and CDR2 is SVGEGT in the germline V gene. CDR3 size: 15 residues. The V end was cut by 2 bases, the J end by 2 bases, with 10 bases between. The CDR3 spells CASSYEEGGNQPQHF. The CDR3 DNA reads as TGTGCCAGCAGTTACGAGGAGGGCGGCAATCAGCCCCAGCATTTT.

The chain couples TRBV6-4 to TRBJ1-6; no definite D call. Germline CDR1 reads MRHNA; CDR2 reads SNTAGT. The CDR3 is made up of 15 amino acids. The ends were cut back, 4 bases at V and 0 bases at J, with 7 bases in the middle. The CDR3 sequence is CASSVESSYNSPLHF. In DNA, the CDR3 is TGTGCCAGCAGTGTTGAGAGCTCCTATAATTCACCCCTCCACTTT.

This clone was seen only once. The V gene is TRBV3-1 (or the pseudogene TRBV3-2), the J gene TRBJ2-1, with 11 bases identical to TRBD2. V lost 4 bases and J lost 9; bases outside the gene matches: 8. Germline V gene data show CDR1 as LGHDT and CDR2 as YNNKEL (reference sequence). The CDR3 is 15 residues long. CDR3 bases: TGTGCCAGCAGCCCTAGCGGGGGGCCTATCAGTGAGCAGTTCTTC. Translated, it gives CASSPSGGPISEQFF.

The rearrangement uses TRBV5-6 and TRBJ2-7; 10 bases match TRBD2. CDR1 is SGHDT and CDR2 is YYEEEE in the germline V gene. The CDR3 has 17 residues. Trimming cost V 5 bases and J 5 bases; bases outside gene matches: 16. CDR3 in DNA: TGTGCCAGCAGAAAAACAGTGGGTAGCGGGGGGCCCCACGAGCAGTACTTC. Protein sequence: CASRKTVGSGGPHEQYF. The full variable domain, completed using reference TRBV5-6 and TRBJ2-7, is DAGVTQSPTHLIKTRGQQVTLRCSPKSGHDTVSWYQQALGQGPQFIFQYYEEEERQRGNFPDRFSGHQFPNYSSELNVNALLLGDSALYLCASRKTVGSGGPHEQYFGPGTRLTVT.

This chain uses TRBV2 with TRBJ1-1, with D possibly matching TRBD1 (6 bases). CDR1 SNHLY and CDR2 FYNNEI come from the germline V gene. V was shortened by 4 bases and J by 5 bases, with 11 bases between the two germline ends. The CDR3 spans 13 residues. The CDR3 DNA is TGTGCCAGCAGTGTTCAGCAGGGGACTGAAGCTTTCTTT. Translating it yields CASSVQQGTEAFF.

The chain couples TRBV14 to TRBJ1-4, with 7 bases that match TRBD1. Germline values: CDR1 SGHDN, CDR2 FVKESK. Germline trimming cut 4 bases from V and 7 bases from J; bases unmatched to any gene: 9. CDR3 size: 15 residues. The CDR3 reads CASSLRTGGSEKLFF. CDR3 nucleotides: TGTGCCAGCAGCCTCCGGACAGGTGGAAGTGAAAAACTGTTTTTT.

The J gene is TRBJ2-1, the V gene TRBV19; D unresolved. The CDR3 sequence is 16 residues long. The germline V and J ends were trimmed by 2 bases and 5 bases, with 16 bases remaining between them. Germline assignment: CDR1 LNHDA and CDR2 SQIVND (reference sequence). The CDR3 DNA sequence: TGTGCCAGTAGTATACTCCCCGCTCGCGCCGACAATGAGCAGTTCTTC. This codes for CASSILPARADNEQFF. Looking up the rest from reference TRBV19 and TRBJ2-1 gives the full variable domain: DGGITQSPKYLFRKEGQNVTLSCEQNLNHDAMYWYRQDPGQGLRLIYYSQIVNDFQKGDIAEGYSVSREKKESFPLTVTSAQKNPTAFYLCASSILPARADNEQFFGPGTRLTVL.

About this clone itself: The junction does not match germline at one end; this may be a read error. This chain connects TRBV11-2 to TRBJ1-1; 7 bases align to TRBD1. There are 19 residues in the CDR3. Germline V gene data show CDR1 as SGHAT and CDR2 as FQNNGV. The DNA for the CDR3 is TGTGCCAGCAGCTCCAGGGGAAGTTGGGACAGACTTTTGAAGACTGAAGCTTTCTTT. Protein sequence: CASSSRGSWDRLLKTEAFF.

The chain links TRBV2 to TRBJ2-7, with a weak D call TRBD2 (5 bases). Trimming took off 6 bases at V and 0 bases at J, with 12 bases between the two ends. CDR3 length: 14 residues. The germline V gene encodes CDR1 SNHLY and CDR2 FYNNEI. The CDR3: CASSADLSSYEQYF. Written as DNA, the CDR3 is TGTGCCAGCAGCGCGGACTTAAGCTCCTACGAGCAGTACTTC.

A word on this clone: One end of the junction does not line up with germline, which may come from a read error. This chain links TRBV7-7 with TRBJ2-1; perhaps TRBD2 as D (5 bases). CDR3 length: 15 residues. The V gene's germline CDR1 is SSHAT and CDR2 FNYEAQ (reference sequence). CDR3 sequence (DNA): TGTGCTAGCAGCTTAGCGTTCGGCGGAGACAATGAGCAGTTCTTC. This encodes CASSLAFGGDNEQFF. The full variable domain, in which reference TRBV7-7 and TRBJ2-1 provide the parts outside the CDR3, is GAGVSQSPRYKVTKRGQDVTLRCDPISSHATLYWYQQALGQGPEFLTYFNYEAQPDKSGLPSDRFSAERPEGSISTLTIQRTEQRDSAMYRCASSLAFGGDNEQFFGPGTRLTVL.

The V gene is TRBV12-5, the J gene TRBJ2-2; 11 bases match TRBD1. Germline-derived CDR1 and CDR2 are LGHNT and FRNRAP. The CDR3 contains 16 residues. V trimming: 5 bases; J trimming: 4 bases; junction bases outside the gene matches: 6. Written as DNA, the CDR3 is TGTGCTAGTGGTCCCCGGGACAGGGGGACCACCGGGGAGCTGTTTTTT. Translation gives CASGPRDRGTTGELFF. Filled out from reference TRBV12-5 and TRBJ2-2, the complete variable domain reads DARVTQTPRHKVTEMGQEVTMRCQPILGHNTVFWYRQTMMQGLELLAYFRNRAPLDDSGMPKDRFSAEMPDATLATLKIQPSEPRDSAVYFCASGPRDRGTTGELFFGEGSRLTVL.

This chain joins TRBV27 and TRBJ1-6; D uncertain. This CDR3 is 16 amino acids long. The germline CDR1 and CDR2 sequences are MNHEY and SMNVEV (reference sequence). Trimming left V 1 base short and J 5 bases short, with 12 bases between. CDR3 in DNA: TGTGCCAGCAGTTTATTACAGCCGCCCGATAATTCACCCCTCCACTTT. It is translated as CASSLLQPPDNSPLHF.

The gene calls are TRBV10-3 and TRBJ1-2; tentatively, D is TRBD1 (6 bases). The CDR3 runs to 15 residues. V was trimmed by 10 bases and J by 0 bases, leaving 18 bases between them. CDR1 and CDR2 from the germline V gene are ENHRY and SYGVKD. The CDR3 spells CATRGGDLPNYGYTF. The DNA of the CDR3 is TGTGCCACCAGGGGAGGGGACTTACCTAACTATGGCTACACCTTC.

The chain is built from TRBV6-1 and TRBJ1-5; D unresolved. V lost 3 bases, J lost 0 bases, and 15 bases lay in between. Germline lookup yields CDR1 MNHNS and CDR2 SASEGT. The CDR3 is made up of 17 amino acids. CDR3 protein: CASSDAGKTYSNQPQHF. The CDR3, as DNA: TGTGCCAGCAGTGATGCAGGAAAAACGTATAGCAATCAGCCCCAGCATTTT.

The V and J genes are TRBV9 and TRBJ2-1; TRBD2 matches 7 bases. The CDR3 consists of 16 residues. CDR1 is SGDLS and CDR2 is YYNGEE in the germline V gene. After removal of 3 bases from V and 0 bases from J, the junction contained 6 bases not matched to a gene. The CDR3 is CASSERDSSSYNEQFF. DNA of the CDR3: TGTGCCAGCAGCGAGCGGGACTCAAGCTCCTACAATGAGCAGTTCTTC.

This rearrangement joins TRBV5-6 to TRBJ2-5; TRBD2 agrees at 7 bases. Losses at the gene ends were 4 bases for V and 4 bases for J; bases not matched to a gene: 10. This CDR3 region has 15 residues. The germline gives CDR1 SGHDT, CDR2 YYEEEE. CDR3 in amino acids: CASSDISGGRETQYF. The CDR3 nucleotides read TGTGCCAGCAGCGACATAAGCGGCGGGAGAGAGACCCAGTACTTC.

V is TRBV5-4 and J is TRBJ2-7; a weak D match, TRBD1 (5 bases). The V gene's germline CDR1 is SGHNT and CDR2 YYREEE (reference sequence). Trimming took off 0 bases at V and 5 bases at J, with 12 bases between the two ends. The CDR3 totals 14 residues. The CDR3 protein is CASSLAGKGNEQYF. Written as DNA, the CDR3 is TGTGCCAGCAGCTTGGCAGGGAAGGGTAACGAGCAGTACTTC.

The CDR3 DNA is TGTGCCAGCAGCAATTCCCCGGGGGCCAAAAACATTCAGTACTTC. This codes for CASSNSPGAKNIQYF. The V gene is TRBV5-6, the J gene TRBJ2-4, with D tentatively TRBD2 (5 bases). Germline values: CDR1 SGHDT, CDR2 YYEEEE. This CDR3 contains 15 residues. V was cut by 4 bases and J by 1 base, with 12 bases left in between.

This chain joins TRBV6-5 and TRBJ1-6; 7 bases match TRBD1. This CDR3 region has 15 residues. Germline trimming cut 0 bases from V and 6 bases from J; bases unmatched to any gene: 2. CDR1 is MNHEY, CDR2 SVGAGI, per germline. The CDR3 is CASSYSAGGNSPLHF. The CDR3 DNA reads TGTGCCAGCAGTTACTCGGCAGGGGGTAATTCACCCCTCCACTTT.

This rearrangement joins TRBV7-8 to TRBJ2-7; possible D gene TRBD1, 5 bases. Looked up from germline, CDR1 is SGHVS and CDR2 is FQNEAQ. V lost 5 bases and J 9 bases, leaving 26 bases between the germline ends. The length of the CDR3 is 16 residues. CDR3 sequence reads: CASSAHTAKISQGQYF. The CDR3 DNA sequence: TGTGCCAGCAGCGCACACACAGCGAAGATCTCCCAGGGGCAGTACTTC. The full variable domain, rest sourced from reference TRBV7-8 and TRBJ2-7, is GAGVSQSPRYKVAKRGQDVALRCDPISGHVSLFWYQQALGQGPEFLTYFQNEAQLDKSGLPSDRFFAERPEGSVSTLKIQRTQQEDSAVYLCASSAHTAKISQGQYFGPGTRLTVT.

V and J are TRBV24-1 and TRBJ1-6, with 8 bases aligning to TRBD1. After removal of 3 bases from V and 10 bases from J, the junction contained 4 bases not matched to a gene. The CDR3 covers 14 residues. Germline CDR1 is KGHDR and CDR2 is SFDVKD. CDR3 sequence (DNA): TGTGCCACCAGTGATGCTGACAGGGGCTCACCCCTCCACTTT. Translated, it gives CATSDADRGSPLHF.

The genes are TRBV10-3 and TRBJ2-3; perhaps TRBD2 as D (6 bases). Trimming took off 0 bases at V and 1 base at J, with 8 bases between the two ends. Germline loops: CDR1 ENHRY, CDR2 SYGVKD. The CDR3 length is 15 residues. The CDR3 DNA is TGTGCCATCAGTGAGTCCACGGGGGGCACAGATACGCAGTATTTT. It codes for CAISESTGGTDTQYF.

The chain combines TRBV30 with TRBJ1-5, with 10 positions matching TRBD1. The CDR3 contains 17 residues. CDR1 and CDR2 from the germline V gene are GTSNPN and SVGIG (reference sequence). The junction had 9 bases not matched to a gene; V was cut back by 0 bases and J by 4 bases. Here the CDR3 reads CAWSVGSGTGVNQPQHF. The CDR3, as DNA: TGTGCCTGGAGTGTAGGCTCTGGGACAGGGGTTAATCAGCCCCAGCATTTT. The full variable domain, completed using reference TRBV30 and TRBJ1-5, is SQTIHQWPATLVQPVGSPLSLECTVEGTSNPNLYWYRQAAGRGLQLLFYSVGIGQISSEVPQNLSASRPQDRQFILSSKKLLLSDSGFYLCAWSVGSGTGVNQPQHFGDGTRLSIL.

The chain couples TRBV6-6 to TRBJ1-6, with D possibly matching TRBD1 (6 bases). V was trimmed by 3 bases and J by 7 bases, leaving 16 bases between them. CDR1 MNHNY and CDR2 SVGAGI come from the germline V gene (reference sequence). The CDR3 length is 16 residues. CDR3 sequence reads: CASSYSQGRLNSPLHF. CDR3 coding DNA: TGTGCCAGCAGTTATTCCCAGGGGCGATTGAATTCACCCCTCCACTTT.